The 30 T cell receptor beta chains below come from one sample, sequenced in a study of T-cell memory formation after mild COVID-19. TCRdb used MiXCR to reprocess the 5' RACE reads, holding one entry per CDR3 protein. Of hundreds of thousands of distinct CDR3 sequences in the sample, just under 20% were seen once. Sample: PBMCs or a T cell subset sorted from them (not recorded which). The origin of the receptors is a man aged 18-30 years who had mild COVID-19 (a few samples of this study predate the infection). Cell type and time point are not known.

This sequence joins TRBV29-1 and TRBJ1-5; D ambiguous. This CDR3 has 12 amino acids. The V gene lost 4 bases and the J gene lost 5 bases, with 9 bases spanning the gap. CDR1 and CDR2 from the germline V gene are SQVTM and ANQGSEA. The CDR3: CSVAGKDQPQHF. CDR3 nucleotide sequence: TGCAGCGTTGCCGGGAAGGATCAGCCCCAGCATTTT.

The gene calls are TRBV30 and TRBJ2-7, with 7 nucleotides matching TRBD1. The CDR3 loop spans 13 amino acids. The germline V gene has CDR1 GTSNPN and CDR2 SVGIG (reference sequence). The V segment lost 3 bases and the J segment 7 bases; nucleotides outside the gene matches: 9. The CDR3 spells CAWSSTGIGEQYF. The CDR3 DNA reads TGTGCCTGGAGCTCGACAGGGATCGGTGAGCAGTACTTC.

The chain links TRBV6-2 or TRBV6-3 to TRBJ2-2; 7 bases map to TRBD1. The CDR3 extends over 15 amino acids. Per germline, CDR1 MNHEY and CDR2 SVGEGT. J lost 5 bases, V lost 4 bases, and 7 bases had no gene match. As DNA, the CDR3 is TGTGCCAGCAGTTCCAGGGGGACGGGAACCGGGGAGCTGTTTTTT. It codes for CASSSRGTGTGELFF.

The table lists this clonotype with many counts. The chain has TRBV28 and TRBJ1-6; no clear D. CDR3 size: 13 residues. Germline-derived CDR1 and CDR2 are MDHEN and SYDVKM. Trimming removed 2 bases at V and 8 bases at J, with 7 bases between. Written as DNA, the CDR3 is TGTGCCAGCAGTTTAACCAGGCATTCACCCCTCCACTTT. Translation: CASSLTRHSPLHF.

The rearrangement joins TRBV7-9 to TRBJ2-1, with a weak D call TRBD2 (6 bases). This CDR3 spans 15 amino acids. The V end was cut by 8 bases, the J end by 0 bases, with 14 bases between. Germline CDR1 is SEHNR and CDR2 is FQNEAQ (reference sequence). CDR3 sequence: CASAPPGGSYNEQFF. The DNA for the CDR3 is TGTGCCAGCGCCCCCCCCGGGGGCTCCTACAATGAGCAGTTCTTC. The full variable domain, in which reference TRBV7-9 and TRBJ2-1 provide the parts outside the CDR3, is DTGVSQNPRHKITKRGQNVTFRCDPISEHNRLYWYRQTLGQGPEFLTYFQNEAQLEKSRLLSDRFSAERPKGSFSTLEIQRTEQGDSAMYLCASAPPGGSYNEQFFGPGTRLTVL.

This clonotype appeared a few times. This chain joins TRBV19 and TRBJ1-1, with D hard to call. Per germline, CDR1 LNHDA and CDR2 SQIVND (reference sequence). The V gene lost 3 bases and the J gene lost 5 bases, with 7 bases spanning the gap. The CDR3 has 12 residues. Written as DNA, the CDR3 is TGTGCCAGTAGTATTGAGGGTACTGAAGCTTTCTTT. It specifies CASSIEGTEAFF.

This clonotype was observed a few times. This chain uses TRBV20-1 with TRBJ2-1; D is possibly TRBD1 or TRBD2 (5 bases each). Between the trimmed V and J ends, which lost 4 bases and 12 bases, there was a span of 22 bases. In germline, CDR1 is DFQATT, CDR2 SNEGSKA (reference sequence). The CDR3 has 14 residues. The CDR3 DNA reads as TGCAGTGCTACACAGACTCCGGGCCAGGGAGCGCAGTTCTTC. Its protein is CSATQTPGQGAQFF.

The V gene is TRBV7-2, the J gene TRBJ2-2; TRBD1 matches at 7 bases. This CDR3 is built from 14 residues. The V segment lost 2 bases and the J segment 9 bases; nucleotides outside the gene matches: 6. Germline CDR1 reads SGHTA; CDR2 reads FQGNSA. CDR3 in DNA: TGTGCCAGCAGCTTAAGACAGGGTGGCCGGGAGCTGTTTTTT. Amino acids: CASSLRQGGRELFF.

CDR3 bases: TGTGCCAGCAGTTTGAGACTGGCAGAAGCTTTCTTT. Translation: CASSLRLAEAFF. The chain links TRBV12-3 or TRBV12-4 to TRBJ1-1, with D uncertain. V was pared by 3 bases and J by 8 bases, with 10 bases between. The CDR3 extends over 12 amino acids.

This sequence joins TRBV20-1 and TRBJ2-1; TRBD2 matches at 11 bases. This CDR3 region has 15 residues. Germline assignment: CDR1 DFQATT and CDR2 SNEGSKA (reference sequence). With 5 bases clipped from V and 5 bases from J, the junction kept 8 bases outside the gene matches. Written as DNA, the CDR3 is TGCAGTGCTCTTCTAGCGGGGGGTTCCCACAATGAGCAGTTCTTC. This gives the protein CSALLAGGSHNEQFF.

V usage is TRBV12-3 or TRBV12-4 and J usage is TRBJ2-1; possibly TRBD2 for D (5 bases). This CDR3 has 15 residues. V was cut by 3 bases and J by 8 bases, with 17 bases left in between. For the CDR3, the DNA is TGTGCCAGCAGTTTGTCAGGTGGAGGATACGATGAGCAGTTCTTC. It codes for CASSLSGGGYDEQFF.

The V gene is TRBV5-1, the J gene TRBJ2-1, with unresolved D. The CDR3 runs to 14 residues. Deletions cut 0 bases from V and 9 bases from J, with 13 bases between. Per germline, CDR1 SGHRS and CDR2 YFSETQ. CDR3 nucleotide sequence: TGCGCCAGCAGCTTGGCCCTATCAGGCGGTGAGCAGTTCTTC. Its protein product is CASSLALSGGEQFF.

In this sample, this clonotype turned up a few times. This sequence joins TRBV10-3 and TRBJ2-7; no clear D gene. This CDR3 is 11 amino acids long. Trimming pared 5 bases from V and 3 bases from J, leaving 5 bases between. Germline V gene lookup returns CDR1 ENHRY and CDR2 SYGVKD. Written as DNA, the CDR3 is TGTGCCATCAGTCGCGGCTACGAGCAGTACGTC. It yields the protein CAISRGYEQYV.

This clonotype came up a few times. V is TRBV20-1 and J is TRBJ1-1; D is ambiguous. V lost 6 bases, J lost 5 bases, and 19 bases lay in between. CDR1 and CDR2 (germline): DFQATT, SNEGSKA (reference sequence). The CDR3 loop spans 14 amino acids. The CDR3 loop reads CSAAASTSRTEAFF. In DNA, the CDR3 is TGCAGTGCCGCCGCTTCCACCTCGCGAACTGAAGCTTTCTTT.

This clonotype was picked up a small number of times. V is TRBV7-9 and J is TRBJ2-5; 8 bases fit TRBD2. The CDR3 runs to 15 residues. Per the germline V gene, CDR1 is SEHNR and CDR2 is FQNEAQ (reference sequence). V was pared by 5 bases and J by 5 bases, with 10 bases of the junction left unmatched. The CDR3 coding sequence is TGTGCCAGCAGCCGTACTAGCGGCTCGGGGGAGACCCAGTACTTC. Its protein is CASSRTSGSGETQYF.

This clonotype has more than one count but fewer than ten. The V and J genes are TRBV20-1 and TRBJ2-1; weak D call: TRBD2 (7 bases). Germline CDR1 is DFQATT and CDR2 is SNEGSKA (reference sequence). The CDR3 is 16 amino acids. V was cut by 6 bases and J by 0 bases, with 18 bases left in between. The CDR3 protein is CSAPGWRGLSYNEQFF. CDR3 in DNA: TGCAGTGCCCCCGGCTGGCGGGGGCTCTCCTACAATGAGCAGTTCTTC.

This clonotype appeared a few times. V usage is TRBV6-5 and J usage is TRBJ1-2, with 9 bases matching TRBD1. The CDR3 runs to 14 residues. Losses at the gene ends were 5 bases for V and 3 bases for J; bases not matched to a gene: 4. Germline CDR1 MNHEY, CDR2 SVGAGI. The CDR3 sequence: CASSMDRGHYGYTF. The CDR3 nucleotides read TGTGCCAGCAGTATGGACAGGGGCCACTATGGCTACACCTTC.

The V call is TRBV4-1, the J call TRBJ2-2; no definite D call. The CDR3 runs 14 residues. From germline, CDR1 is MGHRA and CDR2 YSYEKL. V was cut by 3 bases and J by 4 bases, with 9 bases left in between. CDR3 loop: CASSHPPGTGELFF. CDR3 in DNA: TGCGCCAGCAGCCACCCCCCGGGCACCGGGGAGCTGTTTTTT.

This clonotype was recorded a few times. This chain connects TRBV7-2 to TRBJ2-7; 8 positions match TRBD2. V was clipped by 0 bases and J by 3 bases; unmatched bases: 4. This CDR3 comprises 15 residues. Germline loops: CDR1 SGHTA, CDR2 FQGNSA. The CDR3 nucleotides read TGTGCCAGCAGCTTAGCTAGCGGGGTGATCTACGAGCAGTACTTC. Translated: CASSLASGVIYEQYF.

The chain couples TRBV7-9 to TRBJ2-1, with TRBD2 matching over 9 bases. The junction had 8 bases not matched to a gene; V was cut back by 1 base and J by 7 bases. Looked up from germline, CDR1 is SEHNR and CDR2 is FQNEAQ (reference sequence). The CDR3 is 16 residues long. The CDR3 region is CASSLVSGGRGNEQFF. Here the CDR3 DNA reads TGTGCCAGCAGCTTAGTTAGCGGGGGCCGAGGAAATGAGCAGTTCTTC.

This clonotype was counted between two and nine times. V usage is TRBV11-1 and J usage is TRBJ1-6; TRBD1 matches at 9 bases. Germline-derived CDR1 and CDR2 are SGHAT and FQDESV (reference sequence). V dropped 4 bases and J dropped 8; count of bases not matched to a gene: 3. The CDR3 runs 14 residues. CDR3: CASSWTGEDSPLHF. In DNA form, the CDR3 reads TGTGCCAGCAGCTGGACAGGGGAGGATTCACCCCTCCACTTT.

This clonotype was detected only a few times. The chain combines TRBV6-6 with TRBJ1-1; the D gene is possibly TRBD1 (5 bases). V dropped 8 bases and J dropped 1 base, with 11 bases sitting between them. CDR1 is MNHNY, CDR2 SVGAGI, per germline (reference sequence). This CDR3 is 13 amino acids long. The CDR3 DNA reads TGTGCCAGCGGGGGGACCTGGAACACTGAAGCTTTCTTT. Protein: CASGGTWNTEAFF.

This clonotype came up a few times. The rearrangement uses TRBV7-9 and TRBJ1-4; tentatively, D is TRBD1 (6 bases). The germline gives CDR1 SEHNR, CDR2 FQNEAQ (reference sequence). V was shortened by 5 bases and J by 1 base, with 8 bases between the two germline ends. The length of the CDR3 is 14 residues. DNA for the CDR3: TGTGCCAGCAGCCAGGGGTTAACTAATGAAAAACTGTTTTTT. Its protein product is CASSQGLTNEKLFF.

The genes are TRBV24-1 and TRBJ2-1, with D maybe TRBD2 (5 bases). In germline, CDR1 is KGHDR, CDR2 SFDVKD. CDR3 length: 14 amino acids. Trimming removed 3 bases at V and 6 bases at J, with 11 bases between. CDR3 nucleotide sequence: TGTGCCACCAGTGATGTGGGCCGGGGCAATGAGCAGTTCTTC. Its translation is CATSDVGRGNEQFF.

This clonotype has just one count. This sequence joins TRBV7-2 and TRBJ1-4, with 7 nucleotides matching TRBD1. This CDR3 comprises 15 residues. The ends lost 3 bases at V and 2 bases at J; junction bases unmatched: 3. Germline V gene sequence: CDR1 SGHTA, CDR2 FQGNSA. The CDR3 spells CASSFSQGTNEKLFF. The CDR3 DNA sequence: TGTGCCAGCAGCTTCTCACAGGGGACTAATGAAAAACTGTTTTTT.

The rearrangement joins TRBV11-1 to TRBJ2-2; D not certain. V shed 3 bases and J shed 7 bases, with 15 bases lying between them. CDR1 is SGHAT, CDR2 FQDESV, per germline (reference sequence). The CDR3 runs to 15 residues. CDR3 sequence: CASSFGVYLHGELFF. The CDR3 region has the DNA TGTGCCAGCAGCTTTGGGGTTTACTTACACGGGGAGCTGTTTTTT.

This clonotype was seen more than once but under ten times. This chain uses TRBV11-2 with TRBJ2-3, with 9 bases lining up with TRBD1. Trimming cost V 4 bases and J 12 bases; bases outside gene matches: 5. The CDR3 is made up of 12 amino acids. Germline CDR1 reads SGHAT; CDR2 reads FQNNGV. CDR3 in DNA: TGTGCCAGCAGCTCAGGACAGGGGATACAGTATTTT. The encoded protein is CASSSGQGIQYF.

This clonotype has more than one count but fewer than ten. The chain has TRBV18 and TRBJ2-1, with D maybe TRBD1 (5 bases). The CDR3 has 14 amino acids. Per germline, CDR1 KGHSH and CDR2 LQKENI. V lost 1 base, J lost 5 bases, and 9 bases lay in between. In DNA form, the CDR3 reads TGTGCCAGCTCACCACTCAGGGTCAACAATGAGCAGTTCTTC. It translates to CASSPLRVNNEQFF.

This clonotype showed up just a few times. DNA of the CDR3: TGTGCCAGCAGTTTATACCAGGGCGGGGATACGCAGTATTTT. Translation gives CASSLYQGGDTQYF. This chain joins TRBV12-3 or TRBV12-4 and TRBJ2-3; D assignment may be TRBD1 or TRBD2 (5 bases each). This CDR3 comprises 14 residues. V lost 2 bases and J 6 bases, leaving 12 bases between the germline ends.

This chain joins TRBV10-3 and TRBJ2-5, with TRBD1 matching over 11 bases. The CDR3 is 14 residues long. Unmatched junction bases numbered 3, after V lost 5 bases and J lost 4 bases. Per germline, CDR1 ENHRY and CDR2 SYGVKD. The chain's CDR3 is CAISLGTGGETQYF. As DNA, the CDR3 is TGTGCCATCAGTCTCGGGACAGGGGGAGAGACCCAGTACTTC.